These 15 T cell receptor beta chains were all obtained from the same sample, sequenced in a study of technical replicates of blood from several donors. The method was immunoSEQ multiplex PCR; TCRdb's version includes in-frame clones alone and lacks a portion of them. The top ten clones hold around 0.4% of a sample with 79,000 or so clones, 93% of them seen once. The sample comprised T cells isolated from PBMCs. The receptors come from a human donor in good health.

The chain is built from TRBV7-8 and TRBJ1-5; perhaps TRBD1 as D (5 bases). Trimming stripped 0 bases from V and 7 bases from J, with 13 bases between. Germline loops: CDR1 SGHVS, CDR2 FQNEAQ. The CDR3 sequence is 15 residues long. For the CDR3, the DNA is TGTGCCAGCAGCTTAGCTATCAGGGCAGGGCAGCCCCAGCATTTT. It encodes CASSLAIRAGQPQHF.

The V gene is TRBV2, the J gene TRBJ1-1; 10 nucleotides match TRBD1. The J segment lost 7 bases and the V segment lost 3 bases, leaving 8 bases of the junction unmatched. In germline, CDR1 is SNHLY, CDR2 FYNNEI. The CDR3 consists of 15 residues. The CDR3: CASSDSGTGDIEAFF. The CDR3 DNA is TGTGCCAGCAGTGATTCCGGGACAGGGGATATTGAAGCTTTCTTT.

This clone was observed once. CDR3 amino acids: CASSYSKGRQPQHF. DNA for the CDR3: TGTGCCAGCAGTTACTCAAAAGGGAGGCAGCCCCAGCATTTT. This chain uses TRBV6-5 with TRBJ1-5; D gene unclear. V dropped 0 bases and J dropped 7 bases, with 10 bases sitting between them. CDR1 is MNHEY, CDR2 SVGAGI, per germline. The CDR3 totals 14 residues.

V gene TRBV11-2 combines with J gene TRBJ2-7; D is unclear. V was shortened by 1 base and J by 3 bases, with 13 bases between the two germline ends. Germline loops: CDR1 SGHAT, CDR2 FQNNGV. The CDR3 consists of 15 residues. As DNA, the CDR3 is TGTGCCAGCAGCTTAGGAGAGGCCGGATTCTACGAGCAGTACTTC. This gives the protein CASSLGEAGFYEQYF.

The V gene is TRBV7-2, the J gene TRBJ2-7; 7 bases are a match to TRBD1. J was trimmed by 4 bases and V by 5 bases; bases with no gene match: 2. The CDR3 is 12 residues long. Germline-derived CDR1 and CDR2 are SGHTA and FQGNSA. The CDR3 sequence is CASSGTEYEQYF. The CDR3 DNA reads TGTGCCAGCAGCGGGACAGAGTACGAGCAGTACTTC.

V is TRBV27 and J is TRBJ2-2, with 9 bases matching TRBD1. Losses at the gene ends were 4 bases for V and 8 bases for J; bases not matched to a gene: 8. Germline V lookup: CDR1 MNHEY, CDR2 SMNVEV (reference sequence). The CDR3 loop spans 15 amino acids. This CDR3 reads CASSSPGQGLGELFF. CDR3 nucleotides: TGTGCCAGCAGTTCCCCGGGACAGGGATTAGGGGAGCTGTTTTTT.

In regard to this clone: The sample holds other DNA sequences that translate to the same CDR3. This chain links TRBV6-4 with TRBJ2-3, with 9 positions matching TRBD2. Per germline, CDR1 MRHNA and CDR2 SNTAGT. V lost 8 bases, J lost 2 bases, and 5 bases stayed unmatched. This CDR3 comprises 14 residues. The CDR3 DNA reads TGTGCCAGCGGTAGCGGGAGTGTCACAGATACGCAGTATTTT. Translated: CASGSGSVTDTQYF.

The CDR3 spells CASSETGGEDTQYF. The CDR3, as DNA: TGCGCCAGCAGTGAGACGGGGGGGGAAGATACGCAGTATTTT. This chain joins TRBV10-2 and TRBJ2-3; 8 bases map to TRBD2. The CDR3 is 14 amino acids. V lost 2 bases to trimming and J lost 5 bases; unmatched junction nucleotides: 3. CDR1 is WSHSY and CDR2 is SAAADI in the germline V gene.

The chain employs TRBV7-3 and TRBJ1-1; 7 bases match TRBD1. Unmatched junction bases numbered 13, after V lost 5 bases and J lost 7 bases. Per germline, CDR1 SGHTA and CDR2 FQGTGA. The CDR3 is 15 residues long. For the CDR3, the DNA is TGTGCCAGCAGCCCTGGCTCCGGGACAGCCATTGAAGCTTTCTTT. It translates to CASSPGSGTAIEAFF.

V is TRBV9 and J is TRBJ1-3; D unclear. The CDR3 has 14 amino acids. Trimming stripped 2 bases from V and 8 bases from J, with 14 bases between. Germline assignment: CDR1 SGDLS and CDR2 YYNGEE. CDR3: CASSVGGRGDTIYF. The CDR3 nucleotides read TGTGCCAGCAGCGTTGGCGGCCGCGGTGACACCATATATTTT.

This clone was observed a single time. The chain couples TRBV28 to TRBJ1-2; D unclear. CDR1 and CDR2 from the germline V gene are MDHEN and SYDVKM. The CDR3 runs to 12 residues. V dropped 5 bases and J dropped 4 bases, with 8 bases sitting between them. CDR3 in amino acids: CASSPWLYGYTF. CDR3 in DNA: TGTGCCAGCAGTCCATGGCTCTATGGCTACACCTTC.

The J gene is TRBJ2-5, the V gene TRBV7-8; 8 bases fit TRBD1. V was clipped by 1 base and J by 5 bases; unmatched bases: 9. Germline assignment: CDR1 SGHVS and CDR2 FQNEAQ. This CDR3 contains 16 residues. The CDR3 DNA follows: TGTGCCAGCAGCTTAGGGGTCGCAGGGGGCGTGGAGACCCAGTACTTC. Translated, it gives CASSLGVAGGVETQYF.

This sequence joins TRBV6-6 and TRBJ2-1, with 9 bases identical to TRBD1. This CDR3 is built from 15 residues. J lost 5 bases, V lost 5 bases, and 7 bases had no gene match. From germline, CDR1 is MNHNY and CDR2 SVGAGI (reference sequence). CDR3 sequence (DNA): TGTGCCAGCAGTCCTCCGGGACAGGGTAACAATGAGCAGTTCTTC. This sequence encodes CASSPPGQGNNEQFF.

There are a few counts of this clone. The rearrangement uses TRBV30 and TRBJ2-1; a weak D match, TRBD1 (5 bases). The CDR3 spans 13 residues. With 0 bases removed from V and 9 bases from J, the gap between germline ends came to 12 bases. Germline-derived CDR1 and CDR2 are GTSNPN and SVGIG (reference sequence). The CDR3 coding sequence is TGTGCCTGGAGTGTACAGGAAATCGGTGAGCAGTTCTTC. Translating it yields CAWSVQEIGEQFF.

This clone occurred once. The chain recombines TRBV7-3 with TRBJ2-3, with TRBD2 matching 12 bases. Looked up from germline, CDR1 is SGHTA and CDR2 is FQGTGA. The junction had 4 bases not matched to a gene; V was cut back by 5 bases and J by 4 bases. This CDR3 is built from 15 residues. The CDR3 loop reads CASSTTSGRADTQYF. In DNA form, the CDR3 reads TGTGCCAGCAGCACGACTAGCGGGAGAGCAGATACGCAGTATTTT.